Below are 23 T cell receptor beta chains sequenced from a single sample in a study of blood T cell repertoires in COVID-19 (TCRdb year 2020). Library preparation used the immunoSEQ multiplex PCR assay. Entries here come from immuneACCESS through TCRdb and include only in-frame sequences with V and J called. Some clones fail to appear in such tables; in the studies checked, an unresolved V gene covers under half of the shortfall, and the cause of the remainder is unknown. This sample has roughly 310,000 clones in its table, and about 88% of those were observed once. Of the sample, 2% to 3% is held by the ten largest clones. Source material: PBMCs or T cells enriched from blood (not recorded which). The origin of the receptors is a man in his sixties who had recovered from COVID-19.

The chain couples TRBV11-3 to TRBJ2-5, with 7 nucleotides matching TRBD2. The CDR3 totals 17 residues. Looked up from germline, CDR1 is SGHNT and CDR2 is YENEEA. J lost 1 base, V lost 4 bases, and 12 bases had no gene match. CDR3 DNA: TGTGCCAGCAGCTCCCGGGACTACGCCCCAGCCCAAGAGACCCAGTACTTC. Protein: CASSSRDYAPAQETQYF. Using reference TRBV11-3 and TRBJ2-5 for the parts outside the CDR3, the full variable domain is EAGVVQSPRYKIIEKKQPVAFWCNPISGHNTLYWYLQNLGQGPELLIRYENEEAVDDSQLPKDRFSAERLKGVDSTLKIQPAELGDSAVYLCASSSRDYAPAQETQYFGPGTRLLVL.

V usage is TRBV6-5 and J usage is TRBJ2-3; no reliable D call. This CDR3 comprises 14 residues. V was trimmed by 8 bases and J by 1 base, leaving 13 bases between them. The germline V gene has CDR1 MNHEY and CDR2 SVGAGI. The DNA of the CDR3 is TGTGCCAGCCGACGGTCCGAGGGCACAGATACGCAGTATTTT. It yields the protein CASRRSEGTDTQYF.

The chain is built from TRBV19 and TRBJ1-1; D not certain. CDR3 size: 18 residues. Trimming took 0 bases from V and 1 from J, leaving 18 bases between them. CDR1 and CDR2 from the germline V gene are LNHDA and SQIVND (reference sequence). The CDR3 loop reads CASSIDTPGSAWNTEAFF. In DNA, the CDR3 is TGTGCCAGTAGTATAGACACGCCCGGGAGTGCCTGGAACACTGAAGCTTTCTTT.

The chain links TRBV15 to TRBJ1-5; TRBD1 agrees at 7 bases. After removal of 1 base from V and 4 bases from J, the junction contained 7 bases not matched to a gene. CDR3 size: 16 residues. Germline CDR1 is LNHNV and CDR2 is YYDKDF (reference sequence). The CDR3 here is CATSRAWGQRNQPQHF. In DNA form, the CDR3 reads TGTGCCACCAGCAGAGCGTGGGGACAGCGAAATCAGCCCCAGCATTTT. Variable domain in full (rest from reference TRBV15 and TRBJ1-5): DAMVIQNPRYQVTQFGKPVTLSCSQTLNHNVMYWYQQKSSQAPKLLFHYYDKDFNNEADTPDNFQSRRPNTSFCFLDIRSPGLGDTAMYLCATSRAWGQRNQPQHFGDGTRLSIL.

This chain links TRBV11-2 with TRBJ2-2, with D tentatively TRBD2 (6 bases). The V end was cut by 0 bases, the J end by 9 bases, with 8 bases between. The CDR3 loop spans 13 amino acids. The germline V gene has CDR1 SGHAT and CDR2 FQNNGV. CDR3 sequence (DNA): TGTGCCAGCAGCTTAGAGGGGGGTCGGGAGCTGTTTTTT. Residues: CASSLEGGRELFF.

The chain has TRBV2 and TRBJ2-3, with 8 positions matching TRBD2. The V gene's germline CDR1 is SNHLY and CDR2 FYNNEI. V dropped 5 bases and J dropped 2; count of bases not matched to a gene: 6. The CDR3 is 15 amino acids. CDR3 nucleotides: TGTGCCAGCAGTCCCGGGGGGGTTTACACAGATACGCAGTATTTT. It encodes CASSPGGVYTDTQYF.

CDR3 sequence (DNA): TGCGCCAGCAGCCCCCAAATGACTAGCGGTAATGACAATGAGCAGTTCTTC. Translation: CASSPQMTSGNDNEQFF. The chain is built from TRBV5-1 and TRBJ2-1; 9 bases fit TRBD2. Germline V lookup: CDR1 SGHRS, CDR2 YFSETQ. The CDR3 has 17 amino acids. The V segment lost 4 bases and the J segment 5 bases; nucleotides outside the gene matches: 13.

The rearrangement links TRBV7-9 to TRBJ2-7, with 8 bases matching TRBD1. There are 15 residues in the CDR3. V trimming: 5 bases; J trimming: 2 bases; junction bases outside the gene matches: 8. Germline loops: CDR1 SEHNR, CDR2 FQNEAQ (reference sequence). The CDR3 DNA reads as TGTGCCAGCAGCACGGACAGGGAGCTAGCCTACGAGCAGTACTTC. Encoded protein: CASSTDRELAYEQYF. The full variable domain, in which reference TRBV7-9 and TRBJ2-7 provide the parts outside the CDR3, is DTGVSQNPRHKITKRGQNVTFRCDPISEHNRLYWYRQTLGQGPEFLTYFQNEAQLEKSRLLSDRFSAERPKGSFSTLEIQRTEQGDSAMYLCASSTDRELAYEQYFGPGTRLTVT.

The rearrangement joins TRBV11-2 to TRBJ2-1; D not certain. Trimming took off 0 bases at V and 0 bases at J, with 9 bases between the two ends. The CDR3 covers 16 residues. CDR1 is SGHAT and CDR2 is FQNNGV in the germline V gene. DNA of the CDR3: TGTGCCAGCAGCTTAGATGTAAAGAGCTCCTACAATGAGCAGTTCTTC. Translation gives CASSLDVKSSYNEQFF. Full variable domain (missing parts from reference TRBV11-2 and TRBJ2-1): EAGVAQSPRYKIIEKRQSVAFWCNPISGHATLYWYQQILGQGPKLLIQFQNNGVVDDSQLPKDRFSAERLKGVDSTLKIQPAKLEDSAVYLCASSLDVKSSYNEQFFGPGTRLTVL.

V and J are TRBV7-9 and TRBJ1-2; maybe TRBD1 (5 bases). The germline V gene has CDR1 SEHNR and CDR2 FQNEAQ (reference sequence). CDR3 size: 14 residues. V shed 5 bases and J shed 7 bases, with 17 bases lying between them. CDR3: CASSEDRTRGGYTF. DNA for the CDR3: TGTGCCAGCAGCGAAGACCGTACAAGGGGTGGCTACACCTTC.

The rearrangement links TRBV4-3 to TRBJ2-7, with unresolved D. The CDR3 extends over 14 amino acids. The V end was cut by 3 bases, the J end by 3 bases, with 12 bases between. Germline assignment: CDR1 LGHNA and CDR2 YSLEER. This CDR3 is CASSHGPGNYEQYF. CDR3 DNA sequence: TGCGCCAGCAGCCATGGTCCAGGAAACTACGAGCAGTACTTC.

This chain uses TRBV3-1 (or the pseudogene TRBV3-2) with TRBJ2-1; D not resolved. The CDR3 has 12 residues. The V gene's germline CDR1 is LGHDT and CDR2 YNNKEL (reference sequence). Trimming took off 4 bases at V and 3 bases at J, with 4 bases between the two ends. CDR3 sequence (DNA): TGTGCCAGCAGCCCCAGCTACAATGAGCAGTTCTTC. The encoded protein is CASSPSYNEQFF.

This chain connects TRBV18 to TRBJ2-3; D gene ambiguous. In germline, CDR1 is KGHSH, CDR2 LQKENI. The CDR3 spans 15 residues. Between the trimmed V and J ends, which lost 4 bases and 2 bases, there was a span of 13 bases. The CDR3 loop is CASSLSKVATDTQYF. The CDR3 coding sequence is TGTGCCAGCTCACTCTCGAAAGTAGCCACAGATACGCAGTATTTT.

The CDR3 protein is CARKARVSYEQYF. The CDR3, as DNA: TGTGCCAGAAAGGCGAGGGTATCCTACGAGCAGTACTTC. V is TRBV21-1 and J is TRBJ2-7; TRBD2, the D gene given by the table, was not confirmed from the DNA. TRBV21-1 corresponds to a pseudogene. CDR3 length equals 13 residues.

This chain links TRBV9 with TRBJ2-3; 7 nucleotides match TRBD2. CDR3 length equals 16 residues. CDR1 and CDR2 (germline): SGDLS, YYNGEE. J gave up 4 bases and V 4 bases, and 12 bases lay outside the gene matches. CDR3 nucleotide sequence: TGTGCCAGCAGCAATAAGGTCCAGCGGGGCCCAGATACGCAGTATTTT. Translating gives CASSNKVQRGPDTQYF. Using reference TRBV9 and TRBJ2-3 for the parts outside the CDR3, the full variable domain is DSGVTQTPKHLITATGQRVTLRCSPRSGDLSVYWYQQSLDQGLQFLIQYYNGEERAKGNILERFSAQQFPDLHSELNLSSLELGDSALYFCASSNKVQRGPDTQYFGPGTRLTVL.

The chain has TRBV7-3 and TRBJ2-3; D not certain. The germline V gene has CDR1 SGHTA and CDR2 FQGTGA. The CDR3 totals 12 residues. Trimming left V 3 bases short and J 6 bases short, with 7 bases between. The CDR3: CASSFDSDTQYF. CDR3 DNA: TGTGCCAGCAGCTTCGACTCGGATACGCAGTATTTT.

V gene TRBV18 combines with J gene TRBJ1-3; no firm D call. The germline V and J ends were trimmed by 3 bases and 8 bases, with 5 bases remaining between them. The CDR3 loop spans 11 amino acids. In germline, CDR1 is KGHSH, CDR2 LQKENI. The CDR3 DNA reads TGTGCCAGCTCACCGGCTGACACCATATATTTT. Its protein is CASSPADTIYF.

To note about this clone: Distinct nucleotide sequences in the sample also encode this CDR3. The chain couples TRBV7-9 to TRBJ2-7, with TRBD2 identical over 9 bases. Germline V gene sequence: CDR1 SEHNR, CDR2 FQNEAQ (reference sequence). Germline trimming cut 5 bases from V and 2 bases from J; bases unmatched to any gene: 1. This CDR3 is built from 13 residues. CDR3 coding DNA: TGTGCCAGCAGCAGCGGGGGGCCCTACGAGCAGTACTTC. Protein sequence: CASSSGGPYEQYF.

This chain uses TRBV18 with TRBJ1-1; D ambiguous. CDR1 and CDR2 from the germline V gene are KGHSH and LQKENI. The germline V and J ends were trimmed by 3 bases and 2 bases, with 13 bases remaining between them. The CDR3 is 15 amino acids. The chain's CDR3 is CASSPPREGNTEAFF. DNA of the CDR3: TGTGCCAGCTCACCCCCCCGGGAGGGCAACACTGAAGCTTTCTTT.

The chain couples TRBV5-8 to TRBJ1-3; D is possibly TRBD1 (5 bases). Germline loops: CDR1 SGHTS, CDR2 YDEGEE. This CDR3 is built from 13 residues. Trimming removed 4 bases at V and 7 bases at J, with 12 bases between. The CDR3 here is CASSGRTYNTIYF. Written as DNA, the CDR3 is TGTGCCAGCAGCGGACGGACATACAACACCATATATTTT.

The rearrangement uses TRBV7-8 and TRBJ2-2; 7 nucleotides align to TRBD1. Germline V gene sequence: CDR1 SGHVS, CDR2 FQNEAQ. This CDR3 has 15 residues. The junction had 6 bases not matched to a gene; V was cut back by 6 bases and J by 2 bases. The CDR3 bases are TGTGCCAGCAGGTCCGGGACAGAAAACACCGGGGAGCTGTTTTTT. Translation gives CASRSGTENTGELFF.

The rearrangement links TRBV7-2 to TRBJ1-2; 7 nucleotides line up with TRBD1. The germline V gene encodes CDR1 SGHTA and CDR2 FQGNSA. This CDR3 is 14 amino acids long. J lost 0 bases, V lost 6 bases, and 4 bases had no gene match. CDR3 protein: CASRLQGTNYGYTF. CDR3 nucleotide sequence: TGTGCCAGCAGATTACAGGGGACTAACTATGGCTACACCTTC.

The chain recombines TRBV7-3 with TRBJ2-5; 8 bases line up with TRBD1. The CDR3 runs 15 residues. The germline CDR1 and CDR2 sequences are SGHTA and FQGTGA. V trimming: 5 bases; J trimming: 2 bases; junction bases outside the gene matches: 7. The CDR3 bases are TGTGCCAGCAGCCTAGCCGGACAGGGACAAGAGACCCAGTACTTC. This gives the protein CASSLAGQGQETQYF. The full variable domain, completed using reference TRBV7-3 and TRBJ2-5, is GAGVSQTPSNKVTEKGKYVELRCDPISGHTALYWYRQSLGQGPEFLIYFQGTGAADDSGLPNDRFFAVRPEGSVSTLKIQRTERGDSAVYLCASSLAGQGQETQYFGPGTRLLVL.